The source of this T cell receptor (beta chain) is a study of shared T cell receptors in the human thymus. Profiling relied on immunoSEQ multiplex PCR, and the TCRdb table lists in-frame clones only, not all of them. This table holds some 660,000 clones, around 87% found once. This sample was also put to use in a study of human thymus T cells.

The clonotype was recovered from a boy in the first two years of life with a congenital heart defect. The sample taken for sequencing was thymocytes.

CDR3 in DNA: TGCGCCAGCAGCCACCCTAGACAGGGGGTAAATGGCTACACCTTC. Encoded protein: CASSHPRQGVNGYTF. The chain combines TRBV4-3 with TRBJ1-2, with 9 positions matching TRBD1. The CDR3 has 15 residues. CDR1 and CDR2 (germline): LGHNA, YSLEER. V gave up 3 bases and J gave up 6 bases; unmatched junction bases: 8.